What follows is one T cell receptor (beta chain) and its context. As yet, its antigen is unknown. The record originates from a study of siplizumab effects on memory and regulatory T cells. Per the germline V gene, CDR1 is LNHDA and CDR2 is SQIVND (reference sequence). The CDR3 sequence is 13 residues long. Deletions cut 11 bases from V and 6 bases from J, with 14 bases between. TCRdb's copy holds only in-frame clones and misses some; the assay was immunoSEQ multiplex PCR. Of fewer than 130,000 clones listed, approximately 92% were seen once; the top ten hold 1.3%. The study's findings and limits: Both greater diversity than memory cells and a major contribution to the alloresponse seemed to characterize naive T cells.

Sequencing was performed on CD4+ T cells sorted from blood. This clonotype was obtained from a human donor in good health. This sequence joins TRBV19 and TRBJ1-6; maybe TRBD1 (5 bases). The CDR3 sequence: CAEGERGNSPLHF. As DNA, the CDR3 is TGTGCCGAAGGGGAAAGGGGTAATTCACCCCTCCACTTT.